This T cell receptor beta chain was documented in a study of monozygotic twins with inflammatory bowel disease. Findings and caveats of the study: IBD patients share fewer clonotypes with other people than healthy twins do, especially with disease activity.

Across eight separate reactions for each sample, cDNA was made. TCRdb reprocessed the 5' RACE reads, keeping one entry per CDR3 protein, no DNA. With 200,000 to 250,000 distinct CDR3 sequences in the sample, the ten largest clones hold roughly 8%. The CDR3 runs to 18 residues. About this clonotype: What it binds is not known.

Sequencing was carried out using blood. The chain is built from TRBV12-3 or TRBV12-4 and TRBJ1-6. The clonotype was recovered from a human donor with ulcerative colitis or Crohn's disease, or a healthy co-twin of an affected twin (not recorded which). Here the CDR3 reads CASSGGRRGSSYNSPLHF.